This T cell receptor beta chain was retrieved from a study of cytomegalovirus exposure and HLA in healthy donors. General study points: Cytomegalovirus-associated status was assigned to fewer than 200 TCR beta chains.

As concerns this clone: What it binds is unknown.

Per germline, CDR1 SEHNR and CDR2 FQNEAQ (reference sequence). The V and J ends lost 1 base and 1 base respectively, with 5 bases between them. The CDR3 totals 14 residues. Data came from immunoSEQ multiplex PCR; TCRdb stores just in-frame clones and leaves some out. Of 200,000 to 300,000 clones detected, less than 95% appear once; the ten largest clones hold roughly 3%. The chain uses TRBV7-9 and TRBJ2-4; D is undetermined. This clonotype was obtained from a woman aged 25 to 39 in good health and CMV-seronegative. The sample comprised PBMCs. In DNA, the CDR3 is TGTGCCAGCAGCTTAGTAATGGCCAAAAACATTCAGTACTTC. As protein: CASSLVMAKNIQYF. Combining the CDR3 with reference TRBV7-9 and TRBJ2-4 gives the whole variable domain DTGVSQNPRHKITKRGQNVTFRCDPISEHNRLYWYRQTLGQGPEFLTYFQNEAQLEKSRLLSDRFSAERPKGSFSTLEIQRTEQGDSAMYLCASSLVMAKNIQYFGAGTRLSVL.